The 27 T cell receptor beta chains listed next were all sequenced from one sample in a study of graft-versus-host responses after intestinal transplantation. Assay used: immunoSEQ multiplex PCR; TCRdb lists only in-frame clones, some missing. The table includes about 35,000 clones, around 94% detected once. The source was PBMCs, collected 16 days after intestinal transplant. These receptors were collected from a human patient who received an intestinal transplant, so some T cells may come from the graft donor.

As to this clone: Germline is not matched at one junction end, which may reflect a read error. Here the CDR3 DNA reads TGTGCCAGCAGTGGGGGACAGGGGGCCGACTTC. Protein product: CASSGGQGADF. This chain connects TRBV25-1 to TRBJ2-4; 12 positions agree with TRBD1. Germline lookup yields CDR1 MGHDK and CDR2 SYGVNS. The CDR3 extends over 11 amino acids.

The CDR3 loop reads CASNSGGSTDTQYF. The CDR3, as DNA: TGTGCCAGCAACTCCGGCGGGAGCACAGATACGCAGTATTTT. The gene calls are TRBV5-8 and TRBJ2-3; D is possibly TRBD2 (5 bases). The CDR3 has 14 amino acids. V lost 6 bases and J 0 bases, leaving 11 bases between the germline ends. Germline V gene sequence: CDR1 SGHTS, CDR2 YDEGEE.

CDR3 amino acids: CASSLRPSGATNEKLFF. The CDR3 nucleotides read TGTGCCAGCAGTTTACGCCCATCAGGGGCAACTAATGAAAAACTGTTTTTT. The chain combines TRBV28 with TRBJ1-4, with D tentatively TRBD1 (6 bases). Trimming left V 2 bases short and J 0 bases short, with 13 bases between. CDR1 is MDHEN, CDR2 SYDVKM, per germline. This CDR3 is built from 17 residues.

The sample holds a few counts of this clone. This chain joins TRBV7-9 and TRBJ1-4; D not resolved. The CDR3 covers 12 residues. In germline, CDR1 is SEHNR, CDR2 FQNEAQ (reference sequence). The V end lost 5 bases, the J end lost 4 bases, and 5 bases lay between the germline ends. The DNA for the CDR3 is TGTGCCAGCAGCGCCGATAATGAAAAACTGTTTTTT. This translates into CASSADNEKLFF.

V gene TRBV11-3 combines with J gene TRBJ2-1; 11 bases align to TRBD2. The CDR3 consists of 16 residues. Per the germline V gene, CDR1 is SGHNT and CDR2 is YENEEA. Losses at the gene ends were 4 bases for V and 5 bases for J; bases not matched to a gene: 7. The CDR3 spells CASSWTGTSGHNEQFF. CDR3 DNA sequence: TGTGCCAGCAGCTGGACCGGGACTAGCGGACACAATGAGCAGTTCTTC.

The chain couples TRBV6-1 to TRBJ2-3; TRBD1 matches 10 bases. The ends lost 6 bases at V and 4 bases at J; junction bases unmatched: 7. This CDR3 comprises 15 residues. CDR1 and CDR2 (germline): MNHNS, SASEGT. The CDR3 loop is CASSKETGGADTQYF. CDR3 DNA: TGTGCCAGCAGCAAAGAGACAGGGGGCGCAGATACGCAGTATTTT.

The chain couples TRBV28 to TRBJ2-5, with 11 bases fitting TRBD1. Per germline, CDR1 MDHEN and CDR2 SYDVKM. The J segment lost 4 bases and the V segment lost 3 bases, leaving 4 bases of the junction unmatched. The length of the CDR3 is 15 residues. CDR3 DNA: TGTGCCAGCAGTTTTTCCGGGACAGGGGGAGAGACCCAGTACTTC. Translated: CASSFSGTGGETQYF.

The CDR3 region is CASSIEGRQPQHF. CDR3 in DNA: TGTGCCAGTAGTATTGAGGGGCGTCAGCCCCAGCATTTT. The chain couples TRBV19 to TRBJ1-5, with TRBD1 as a possible D gene (5 bases). The CDR3 length is 13 residues. CDR1 and CDR2 from the germline V gene are LNHDA and SQIVND (reference sequence). V dropped 3 bases and J dropped 6 bases, with 9 bases sitting between them.

This clone occurred a few times. CDR3 sequence (DNA): TGTGCCAGTAGTATACGGAATCAGCCCCAGCATTTT. Translation gives CASSIRNQPQHF. The chain joins TRBV19 to TRBJ1-5; D unclear. The germline V gene encodes CDR1 LNHDA and CDR2 SQIVND (reference sequence). This CDR3 comprises 12 residues. V lost 2 bases to trimming and J lost 4 bases, with 3 bases between them.

The V call is TRBV15, the J call TRBJ1-1, with D perhaps TRBD1 (5 bases). The V gene lost 5 bases and the J gene lost 8 bases, with 27 bases spanning the gap. This CDR3 has 17 residues. Germline-derived CDR1 and CDR2 are LNHNV and YYDKDF (reference sequence). DNA of the CDR3: TGTGCCACCAGCGCTGACCTTAAAGGTCTCAGGGCCCTAGAAGCTTTCTTT. Protein: CATSADLKGLRALEAFF.

This clone turned up a few times. The V gene is TRBV19, the J gene TRBJ2-7, with 7 bases matching TRBD2. CDR3 length: 13 residues. Per germline, CDR1 LNHDA and CDR2 SQIVND (reference sequence). V lost 5 bases to trimming and J lost 2 bases; unmatched junction nucleotides: 3. This CDR3 reads CASSPGTTYEQYF. The CDR3 DNA is TGTGCCAGTAGTCCCGGGACTACCTACGAGCAGTACTTC. The whole variable domain, filled in from reference TRBV19 and TRBJ2-7, reads DGGITQSPKYLFRKEGQNVTLSCEQNLNHDAMYWYRQDPGQGLRLIYYSQIVNDFQKGDIAEGYSVSREKKESFPLTVTSAQKNPTAFYLCASSPGTTYEQYFGPGTRLTVT.

The chain combines TRBV5-1 with TRBJ2-3; 14 bases line up with TRBD2. Germline lookup yields CDR1 SGHRS and CDR2 YFSETQ. This CDR3 is built from 16 residues. V dropped 4 bases and J dropped 5; count of bases not matched to a gene: 6. The chain's CDR3 is CASSPGLAGVIDTQYF. CDR3 bases: TGCGCCAGCAGCCCGGGACTAGCGGGAGTTATAGATACGCAGTATTTT.

The J gene is TRBJ2-3, the V gene TRBV4-2; 10 bases are shared with TRBD1. After removal of 6 bases from V and 2 bases from J, the junction contained 5 bases not matched to a gene. Germline assignment: CDR1 LGHNA and CDR2 YNFKEQ. This CDR3 has 15 residues. CDR3 DNA: TGTGCCAGCAGGTACGGGACAGGGGACACAGATACGCAGTATTTT. Residues: CASRYGTGDTDTQYF.

In this sample, this clone turned up once. V is TRBV30 and J is TRBJ2-7, with D tentatively TRBD1 (5 bases). V dropped 0 bases and J dropped 7 bases, with 22 bases sitting between them. Germline V gene data show CDR1 as GTSNPN and CDR2 as SVGIG (reference sequence). This CDR3 spans 16 amino acids. CDR3 region: CAWSVGGQGSSSEQYF. The CDR3 DNA sequence: TGTGCCTGGAGTGTCGGTGGTCAGGGAAGTTCGAGTGAGCAGTACTTC.

The J gene is TRBJ2-3, the V gene TRBV4-2; D uncertain. The CDR3 is 17 amino acids. Germline CDR1 is LGHNA and CDR2 is YNFKEQ. The V and J ends lost 0 bases and 2 bases respectively, with 15 bases between them. CDR3 DNA: TGTGCCAGCAGCCAAGAAAGCAGTCCAGGCCTCACAGATACGCAGTATTTT. Its protein is CASSQESSPGLTDTQYF.

The chain is built from TRBV19 and TRBJ2-7; 8 nucleotides align to TRBD2. The germline V gene has CDR1 LNHDA and CDR2 SQIVND (reference sequence). The CDR3 consists of 15 residues. With 5 bases clipped from V and 5 bases from J, the junction kept 11 bases outside the gene matches. The CDR3 loop is CASSVTSGDRDEQYF. In nucleotides, the CDR3 is TGTGCCAGTAGTGTAACTAGCGGAGACCGGGACGAGCAGTACTTC.

The rearrangement uses TRBV18 and TRBJ1-4; 9 positions match TRBD1. V was clipped by 4 bases and J by 6 bases; unmatched bases: 6. The CDR3 loop spans 15 amino acids. Germline loops: CDR1 KGHSH, CDR2 LQKENI. The CDR3 nucleotides read TGTGCCAGCTCACATAGGGACAGGGCGGATGAAAAACTGTTTTTT. Translation: CASSHRDRADEKLFF.

The chain employs TRBV28 and TRBJ1-2; a weak D match, TRBD1 (5 bases). The CDR3 has 16 amino acids. V was trimmed by 5 bases and J by 6 bases, leaving 22 bases between them. Germline V gene sequence: CDR1 MDHEN, CDR2 SYDVKM. CDR3 coding DNA: TGTGCCAGCAGTCTCCTCTTGGCAGGGATAACGCATGGCTACACCTTC. Translating it yields CASSLLLAGITHGYTF.

The rearrangement links TRBV7-2 to TRBJ2-6, with 9 bases lining up with TRBD1. The junction had 9 bases not matched to a gene; V was cut back by 3 bases and J by 0 bases. CDR3 size: 19 residues. Germline assignment: CDR1 SGHTA and CDR2 FQGNSA. DNA for the CDR3: TGTGCCAGCAGCTTTGACCCGGGACAGGGTTTCTCTGGGGCCAACGTCCTGACTTTC. It specifies CASSFDPGQGFSGANVLTF.

This clone was seen just once. The chain carries TRBV5-4 and TRBJ1-5; D call uncertain. The CDR3 spans 18 residues. CDR1 is SGHNT and CDR2 is YYREEE in the germline V gene (reference sequence). V gave up 2 bases and J gave up 6 bases, with 24 bases separating them. This chain's CDR3 is CASSLVQGLNKGSQPQHF. CDR3 bases: TGTGCCAGCAGCTTAGTACAAGGTCTTAACAAAGGGAGTCAGCCCCAGCATTTT.

This clone was counted between two and nine times. The CDR3 reads CASSFYSYEQYF. The CDR3 DNA sequence: TGTGCCAGCAGCTTCTACTCTTACGAGCAGTACTTC. The chain links TRBV5-4 to TRBJ2-7; D is unresolved. The CDR3 is made up of 12 amino acids. Germline V gene sequence: CDR1 SGHNT, CDR2 YYREEE (reference sequence). The V end was cut by 2 bases, the J end by 4 bases, with 7 bases between.

This clone has a single count. The chain combines TRBV6-5 with TRBJ2-2, with unresolved D. Germline values: CDR1 MNHEY, CDR2 SVGAGI. Trimming took 7 bases from V and 3 from J, leaving 6 bases between them. The CDR3 spans 12 residues. The CDR3 is CASNGYTGELFF. The CDR3 DNA is TGTGCCAGCAATGGGTACACCGGGGAGCTGTTTTTT.

The V and J genes are TRBV5-6 and TRBJ2-7, with D perhaps TRBD1 (7 bases). The CDR3 is 14 amino acids. Germline-derived CDR1 and CDR2 are SGHDT and YYEEEE. V was cut by 4 bases and J by 1 base, with 12 bases left in between. The CDR3 DNA reads as TGTGCCAGCAGCGGGGGGACAGCTTCCTACGAGCAGTACTTC. Protein product: CASSGGTASYEQYF.

V and J are TRBV28 and TRBJ2-1; 9 bases map to TRBD2. CDR1 is MDHEN and CDR2 is SYDVKM in the germline V gene. The CDR3 length is 16 residues. V lost 4 bases to trimming and J lost 10 bases; unmatched junction nucleotides: 14. The CDR3 loop reads CASSYEGREGPGEQFF. The CDR3 nucleotides read TGTGCCAGCAGTTATGAGGGGCGGGAGGGACCTGGCGAGCAGTTCTTC.

This clone was detected a few times. This CDR3 reads CASVFQGGLSNQPQHF. The CDR3 DNA sequence: TGTGCCAGTGTATTCCAGGGAGGGCTTAGCAATCAGCCCCAGCATTTT. The chain employs TRBV6-6 and TRBJ1-5; D is possibly TRBD1 (5 bases). CDR1 is MNHNY and CDR2 is SVGAGI in the germline V gene (reference sequence). CDR3 size: 16 residues. V shed 9 bases and J shed 0 bases, with 18 bases lying between them.

This clone was seen a single time. The V call is TRBV7-8, the J call TRBJ2-7, with D possibly being TRBD1 (5 bases). The germline CDR1 and CDR2 sequences are SGHVS and FQNEAQ. Trimming removed 2 bases from V and 4 bases from J, with 6 bases in between. This CDR3 spans 12 amino acids. CDR3 DNA sequence: TGTGCCAGCAGCTTACCAGGGTACGAGCAGTACTTC. Encoded protein: CASSLPGYEQYF.

The chain uses TRBV7-8 and TRBJ2-7; D gene ambiguous. CDR3 length: 13 amino acids. CDR1 SGHVS and CDR2 FQNEAQ come from the germline V gene. V shed 5 bases and J shed 3 bases, with 11 bases lying between them. In DNA form, the CDR3 reads TGTGCCAGCAGCCCTCTTCAGCGCTACGAGCAGTACTTC. Amino acids: CASSPLQRYEQYF.